This T cell receptor (beta chain) was recovered during a study of T cell responses to AZD1222 COVID-19 vaccine (dated by TCRdb to about 2021). Background for the entire study: TCR sequencing was performed for about 250 trial participants, of whom 200 to 220 were given two doses of AZD1222 and around 25 were given two doses of MenACWY control vaccine. Trial participants were enrolled into age subgroups of 18-55, 56-69 and 70-plus years, which contained around 150, 28 and 57 TCR-sequenced participants, respectively. The full study reports these points: Conclusions about previously exposed vaccinees were limited because only a handful of AZD1222 recipients were SARS-CoV-2 seropositive at baseline. The whole spike protein was spanned by vaccine-associated CD4 TCRs, and dominant responses were seen in regions 160-218 and 743-854. In the small 56-69-year group, the increase in depth fell short of significance, most likely because of low power. Reportedly, almost half of the unique spike-specific TCRs recognized epitopes lying outside the regions that are mutated in the B.1.351 and B.1.1.7 variants. Participants were mostly white British and included more females than males, and it was suggested by the authors that clonal diversity may have been underestimated. No day 14 peak-response samples were available, so repertoires were characterized only after the peak T cell response. Spike-specific TCR breadth and depth rose significantly after two AZD1222 doses compared with day 0 and with MenACWY recipients.

For this chain, trimming is 3 bases at the V end and 6 bases at the J end, and the number of junction bases without a gene match is 3. The CDR3 covers 13 residues, taking in both the cysteine and the phenylalanine. Kept here is only the CDR3 DNA, which spans 39 bases and is read in frame from base 1. The germline V gene specifies KGHSH as CDR1 and LQKENI as CDR2. To note about this clone: Its recognized antigen is unknown. Base qualities are not provided; no much larger clone lies one nucleotide away.

The CDR3 regions of human TCRbeta chains were analyzed by immunosequencing. For the original study's pipeline: Repertoire TCRs were matched against a reference library of SARS-CoV-2-specific TCRs generated with the MIRA antigen-specificity platform. Breadth meant the fraction of unique TCRs that were SARS-CoV-2-associated, whereas depth meant the fraction of total T cells that were SARS-CoV-2-associated. Using the MIRA data, every spike-specific TCR was mapped to the spike region that the TCR reacted to and assigned to either a CD4 or a CD8 class. Log10-transformed breadth and depth values were compared by one-way ANOVA with Sidak's multiple comparisons tests. The table was pulled from immuneACCESS by TCRdb, which kept in-frame rearrangements only. Such tables lose some clones; where checked, under half of the loss comes from unresolved V genes, and the rest has no known cause. Clone size and the V and J calls come from that table; the DNA yielded D and trimming. Recorded for this sample are around 120,000 clones; roughly 91% of them occurred a single time. The ten largest clones take up 4.5% to 6% of the sample.

Per the publication, the time point label means: about 28 days (+/-7) after the second vaccine dose. AZD1222 recipients given second doses at about 4 weeks or at about 12 weeks were pooled, since spike-specific TCR depth and breadth were not found to differ between the two schedules. Samples from vaccinated people were obtained from the UK trials COV001 and COV002, which included a single-blind randomized controlled phase 2/3 trial of AZD1222 (ChAdOx1 nCoV-19) in healthy adults. For TCRbeta chain sequencing, PBMC samples from trial participants were taken at day 0 and at day 28 after the second dose.

The TCR comes from an adult who received the AZD1222 COVID-19 vaccine. The rearrangement combines TRBV18 with TRBJ1-1, with 8 bases aligning to TRBD1. Sequenced material: peripheral blood, taken 28 days after the second AZD1222 dose. DNA sequence: TGTGCCAGCTCACCGGACAGGGTCGCTGAAGCTTTCTTT. Translation gives CASSPDRVAEAFF. With the portions outside the CDR3 filled from the reference TRBV18 and TRBJ1-1 genes, the complete variable region becomes NAGVMQNPRHLVRRRGQEARLRCSPMKGHSHVYWYRQLPEEGLKFMVYLQKENIIDESGMPKERFSAEFPKEGPSILRIQQVVRGDSAAYFCASSPDRVAEAFFGQGTRLTVV.